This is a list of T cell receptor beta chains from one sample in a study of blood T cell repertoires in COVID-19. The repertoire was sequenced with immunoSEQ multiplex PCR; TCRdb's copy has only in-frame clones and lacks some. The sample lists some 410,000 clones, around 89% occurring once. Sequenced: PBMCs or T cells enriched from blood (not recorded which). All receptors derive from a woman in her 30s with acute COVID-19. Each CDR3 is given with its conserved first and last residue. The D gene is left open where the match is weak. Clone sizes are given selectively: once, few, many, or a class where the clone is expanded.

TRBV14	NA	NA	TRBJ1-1	TGTGCCAGCAGCCAAGATTGGGCCACTGAAGCTTTCTTT	CASSQDWATEAFF
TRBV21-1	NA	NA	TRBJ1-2	TGTGCCAGCAGACTTAAACCGGGACAGCACTATGGCTACACCTTC	CASRLKPGQHYGYTF
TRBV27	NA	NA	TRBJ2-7	TGTGCCAGCAGTTTATCCCGGGGTTCCTACGAGCAGTACTTC	CASSLSRGSYEQYF
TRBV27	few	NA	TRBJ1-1	TGTGCCAGCAGTTTACGAGGGATGAACACTGAAGCTTTCTTT	CASSLRGMNTEAFF
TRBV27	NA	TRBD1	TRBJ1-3	TGTGCCAGCAGTTTGGGACAGGGGGTCGGAAACACCATATATTTT	CASSLGQGVGNTIYF
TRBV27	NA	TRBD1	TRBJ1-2	TGTGCCAGCAGTTTGGACAGGGGGTCATATGGCTACACCTTC	CASSLDRGSYGYTF
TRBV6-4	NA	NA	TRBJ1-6	TGTGCCAGCAGTGACTCGAACAGGTTAACAAATAATTCACCCCTCCACTTT	CASSDSNRLTNNSPLHF
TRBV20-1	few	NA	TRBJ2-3	TGCAGTGCTAGAGCCGAGGATACGCAGTATTTT	CSARAEDTQYF
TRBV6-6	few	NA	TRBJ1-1	TGTGCCAGCAGATTCGAGGGGAACACTGAAGCTTTCTTT	CASRFEGNTEAFF
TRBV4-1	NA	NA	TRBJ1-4	TGCGCCAGCAGCCAAGATTGGGGAGGGGCTAATGAAAAACTGTTTTTT	CASSQDWGGANEKLFF
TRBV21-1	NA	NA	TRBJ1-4	TGTGCCAGCAGCAAAGCGCAGGGGCGAGATGAAAAACTGTTTTTT	CASSKAQGRDEKLFF
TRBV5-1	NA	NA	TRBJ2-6	TGCGCCAGCAGCTTGGCCAGGGTTGGAACTGGGGCCAACGTCCTGACTTTC	CASSLARVGTGANVLTF
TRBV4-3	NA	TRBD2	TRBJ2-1	TGCGCCAGCAGCCGGGGTGCCGGGGGGGCGTATGAGCAGTTCTTC	CASSRGAGGAYEQFF
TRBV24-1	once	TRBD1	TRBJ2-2	TGTGCCACCAGTGAACAGACAGGGCGCGCCGGGGAGCTGTTTTTT	CATSEQTGRAGELFF
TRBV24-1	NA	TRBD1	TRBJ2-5	TGTGCCACCAGTCCTGCGCCGGGACAGGGGAGGGAGACCCAGTACTTC	CATSPAPGQGRETQYF
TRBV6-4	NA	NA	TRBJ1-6	TGTGCCAGCAGTGAGGGCCCGTACATGGCTGGGTCCTATAATTCACCCCTCCACTTT	CASSEGPYMAGSYNSPLHF
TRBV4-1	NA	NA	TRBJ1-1	TGCGCCAGCAGCCAAGTAGGGCAACCCGGAGGAACTGAAGCTTTCTTT	CASSQVGQPGGTEAFF
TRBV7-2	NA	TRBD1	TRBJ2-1	TGTGCCAGCAGCTCTCCCAGGACAGGGTCGGGTTACAATGAGCAGTTCTTC	CASSSPRTGSGYNEQFF
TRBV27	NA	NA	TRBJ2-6	TGTGCCAGCAGTTTATCCCCTCTCTCTGGGGCCAACGTCCTGACTTTC	CASSLSPLSGANVLTF
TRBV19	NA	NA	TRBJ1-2	TGTGCCAGTAGTATAGTTAGTAAGACTACGGATGGCTACACCTTC	CASSIVSKTTDGYTF
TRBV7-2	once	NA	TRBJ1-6	TGTGCCAGCAGCTCTGGACGGGGAAATTCACCCCTCCACTTT	CASSSGRGNSPLHF
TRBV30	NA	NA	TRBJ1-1	TGTGCCTGGACAAGCACAGGGAAAATAAGGGGCACTGAAGCTTTCTTT	CAWTSTGKIRGTEAFF
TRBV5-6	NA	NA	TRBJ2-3	TGTGCCAGCAGCTTGAGAGTCAGTAGCGGATACACAGATACGCAGTATTTT	CASSLRVSSGYTDTQYF
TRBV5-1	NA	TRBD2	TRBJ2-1	TGCGCCAGCAGCCCAGCGGGGGGGCGATACAATGAGCAGTTCTTC	CASSPAGGRYNEQFF
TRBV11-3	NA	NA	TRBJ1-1	TGTGCCAGCAGCCTCGGGACTGGCGCTGAAGCTTTCTTT	CASSLGTGAEAFF
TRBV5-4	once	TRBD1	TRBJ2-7	TGTGCCAGCAGCTCACCGGGACAGGGCAACGAGCAGTACTTC	CASSSPGQGNEQYF
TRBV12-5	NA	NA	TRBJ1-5	TGTGCTAGTGGTTCTGGGGGAGGGAATCAGCCCCAGCATTTT	CASGSGGGNQPQHF
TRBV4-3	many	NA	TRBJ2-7	TGCGCCAGCAGCCAAGGACATAGTTCGGGGGGCGGGTACGAGCAGTACTTC	CASSQGHSSGGGYEQYF
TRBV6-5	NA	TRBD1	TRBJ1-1	TGTGCCAGCAGTAAGCCGGGACAGGTCACTGAAGCTTTCTTT	CASSKPGQVTEAFF
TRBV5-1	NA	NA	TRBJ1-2	TGCGCCAGCAGCTTGGTGGCAGGGGCTGCTGGCTACACCTTC	CASSLVAGAAGYTF
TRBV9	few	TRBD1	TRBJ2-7	TGTGCCAGCAGCGCTTCGGGACAGAGCTCCTACGAGCAGTACTTC	CASSASGQSSYEQYF
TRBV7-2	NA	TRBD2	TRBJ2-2	TGTGCCAGCAGCTTAGTAGCGGGGGGGTTTACCGGGGAGCTGTTTTTT	CASSLVAGGFTGELFF
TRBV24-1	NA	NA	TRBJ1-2	TGTGCCACCAGTGATTTTTCCCAGGCTGGCTACACCTTC	CATSDFSQAGYTF
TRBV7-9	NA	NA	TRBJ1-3	TGTGCCAGCAGGGCGTCAGGTGCCTCTGGAAACACCATATATTTT	CASRASGASGNTIYF
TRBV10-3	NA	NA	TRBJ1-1	TGTGCCCCCTCCCCGGGGGGCCCTGAAGCTTTCTTT	CAPSPGGPEAFF
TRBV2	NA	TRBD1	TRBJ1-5	TGTGCCAGCAGAACACGGACAGGGGGCCATCAGCCCCAGCATTTT	CASRTRTGGHQPQHF
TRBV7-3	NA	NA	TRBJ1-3	TGTGCCAGCAGCTTAATGTCCGGGGCTGGAAACACCATATATTTT	CASSLMSGAGNTIYF
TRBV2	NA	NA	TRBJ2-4	TGTGCCAGCAGTGGAGAAGCCAAAAACATTCAGTACTTC	CASSGEAKNIQYF
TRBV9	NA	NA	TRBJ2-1	TGTGCCAGCAGTCATAATCAGGGCCCCTACAATGAGCAGTTCTTC	CASSHNQGPYNEQFF
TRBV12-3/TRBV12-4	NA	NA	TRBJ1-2	TGTGCCAGCAGCCAGGGGTTCTATGGCTACACCTTC	CASSQGFYGYTF
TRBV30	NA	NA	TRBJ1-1	TGTGCCTGGAGCCCCGCGGGGGAAGCTTTCTTT	CAWSPAGEAFF
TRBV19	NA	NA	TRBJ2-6	TGTGCCAGTTTGACGACAGGACAACACTCTGGGGCCAACGTCCTGACTTTC	CASLTTGQHSGANVLTF
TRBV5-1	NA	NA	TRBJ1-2	TGCGCCAGCAGCTTGGACGGGACATCATTTGGCTACACCTTC	CASSLDGTSFGYTF
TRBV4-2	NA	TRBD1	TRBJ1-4	TGTGCCAGCAGCCAAGTGTCCCAGGGGGCGGGTGAAAAACTGTTTTTT	CASSQVSQGAGEKLFF
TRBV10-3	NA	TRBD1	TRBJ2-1	TGTGCCACCGGGGACAGGGGGTATAATGAGCAGTTCTTC	CATGDRGYNEQFF
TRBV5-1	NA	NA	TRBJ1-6	TGCGCCAGCAGCCTAGAACCAGGGAAAAATTCACCCCTCCACTTT	CASSLEPGKNSPLHF